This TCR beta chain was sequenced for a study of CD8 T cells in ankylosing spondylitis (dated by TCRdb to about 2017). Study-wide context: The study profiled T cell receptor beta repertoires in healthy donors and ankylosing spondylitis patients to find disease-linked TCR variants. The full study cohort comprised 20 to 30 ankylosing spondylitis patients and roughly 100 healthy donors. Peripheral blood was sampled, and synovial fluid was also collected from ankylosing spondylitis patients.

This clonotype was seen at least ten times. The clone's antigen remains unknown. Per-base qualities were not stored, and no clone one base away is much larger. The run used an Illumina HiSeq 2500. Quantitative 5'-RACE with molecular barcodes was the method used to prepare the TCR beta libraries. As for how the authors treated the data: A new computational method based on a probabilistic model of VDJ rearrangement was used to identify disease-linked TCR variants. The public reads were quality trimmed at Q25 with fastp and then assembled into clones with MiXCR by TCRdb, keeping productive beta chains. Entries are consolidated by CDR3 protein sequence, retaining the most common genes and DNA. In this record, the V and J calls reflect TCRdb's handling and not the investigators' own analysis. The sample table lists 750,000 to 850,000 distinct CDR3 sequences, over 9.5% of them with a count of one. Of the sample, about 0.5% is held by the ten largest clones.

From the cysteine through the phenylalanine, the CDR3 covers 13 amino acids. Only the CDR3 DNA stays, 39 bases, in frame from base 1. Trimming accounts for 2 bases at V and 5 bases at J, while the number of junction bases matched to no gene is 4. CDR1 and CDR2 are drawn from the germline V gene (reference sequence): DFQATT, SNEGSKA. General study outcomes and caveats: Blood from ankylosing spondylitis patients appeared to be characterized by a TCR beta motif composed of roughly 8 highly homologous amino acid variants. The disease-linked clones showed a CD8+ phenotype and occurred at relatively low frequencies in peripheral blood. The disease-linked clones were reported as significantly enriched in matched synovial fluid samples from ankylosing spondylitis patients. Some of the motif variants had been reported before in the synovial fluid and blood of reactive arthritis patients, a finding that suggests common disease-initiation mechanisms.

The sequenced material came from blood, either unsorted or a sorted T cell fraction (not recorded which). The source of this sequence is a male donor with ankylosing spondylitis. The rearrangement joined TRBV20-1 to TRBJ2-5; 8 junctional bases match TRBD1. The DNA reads TGCAGTGCTAGACAGGGGGCAAGGGAGACCCAGTACTTC. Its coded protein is CSARQGARETQYF.